The 7 T cell receptor beta chains given below trace back to one sample, sequenced in a study of PD-1 blockade in classical Hodgkin lymphoma. Time point indicated: cycle 4 day 1 (C4D1), after around six weeks of nivolumab. Brentuximab vedotin exposure varied among the patients, all of whom had relapsed after autologous stem cell transplantation. This table comes from immunoSEQ multiplex PCR, and its TCRdb copy is limited to in-frame clones, with some not included. This sample has 90,000 to 110,000 clones, with roughly nine tenths found just once. The specimen was peripheral blood mononuclear cells (PBMCs), collected before the fourth cycle of nivolumab. The source of these receptors is a human donor with classical Hodgkin lymphoma.

This clone came up once. The gene calls are TRBV4-3 and TRBJ1-2, with D perhaps TRBD1 (6 bases). V was cut by 1 base and J by 4 bases, with 16 bases left in between. The CDR3 has 16 residues. Per germline, CDR1 LGHNA and CDR2 YSLEER. This CDR3 reads CASSQVGRDKSYGYTF. The CDR3 region has the DNA TGCGCCAGCAGCCAAGTTGGCCGGGACAAGAGCTATGGCTACACCTTC.

The chain carries TRBV19 and TRBJ2-6; D gene ambiguous. V lost 6 bases, J lost 2 bases, and 11 bases lay in between. The germline CDR1 and CDR2 sequences are LNHDA and SQIVND (reference sequence). The CDR3 totals 15 residues. The CDR3 DNA follows: TGTGCCAGTAGCGACACGGGTGCTGGGGCCAACGTCCTGACTTTC. Translating gives CASSDTGAGANVLTF.

The chain links TRBV4-1 to TRBJ2-1; TRBD2 aligns across 10 bases. The length of the CDR3 is 20 residues. Germline values: CDR1 MGHRA, CDR2 YSYEKL. Trimming took 3 bases from V and 4 from J; bases not matched to a gene: 18. The CDR3 protein is CASSQAGLAEYRKRYNEQFF. The CDR3 region has the DNA TGCGCCAGCAGCCAGGCCGGACTAGCGGAATACCGAAAAAGATACAATGAGCAGTTCTTC.

This clone was recorded a few times. This chain connects TRBV5-8 to TRBJ2-1; the D gene is possibly TRBD1 (5 bases). Germline lookup yields CDR1 SGHTS and CDR2 YDEGEE. This CDR3 has 12 residues. V was cut by 2 bases and J by 9 bases, with 9 bases left in between. Here the CDR3 reads CASSFPRGEQFF. The DNA of the CDR3 is TGTGCCAGCAGCTTCCCTAGGGGTGAGCAGTTCTTC.

The chain carries TRBV5-1 and TRBJ1-1; 9 bases fit TRBD1. V was clipped by 4 bases and J by 1 base; unmatched bases: 5. This CDR3 has 15 residues. CDR1 and CDR2 (germline): SGHRS, YFSETQ. The CDR3 spells CASSPTTGGNTEAFF. The CDR3 nucleotides read TGCGCCAGCAGCCCTACGACAGGGGGGAACACTGAAGCTTTCTTT.

The chain has TRBV28 and TRBJ2-1; 11 bases map to TRBD2. The length of the CDR3 is 12 residues. Germline V gives CDR1 MDHEN, CDR2 SYDVKM. Unmatched junction bases numbered 5, after V lost 10 bases and J lost 9 bases. The chain's CDR3 is CAIGLAGGEQFF. The CDR3 DNA is TGTGCCATTGGGCTAGCGGGAGGTGAGCAGTTCTTC. The full variable domain, with the rest looked up from reference TRBV28 and TRBJ2-1, is DVKVTQSSRYLVKRTGEKVFLECVQDMDHENMFWYRQDPGLGLRLIYFSYDVKMKEKGDIPEGYSVSREKKERFSLILESASTNQTSMYLCAIGLAGGEQFFGPGTRLTVL.

This chain connects TRBV5-6 to TRBJ2-3, with TRBD2 identical over 9 bases. CDR3 length: 17 residues. The germline CDR1 and CDR2 sequences are SGHDT and YYEEEE. V lost 4 bases to trimming and J lost 7 bases; unmatched junction nucleotides: 16. The CDR3 DNA sequence: TGTGCCAGCAGCCCCACCTTTCCCCCAGCGGGAGGTCATACGCAGTATTTT. Its protein product is CASSPTFPPAGGHTQYF.